These T cell receptor beta chains were read from a single sample in a study of patients and donors after allogeneic stem cell transplantation. One entry per CDR3 protein results from TCRdb running MiXCR on the RT-PCR reads. Of about 960,000 distinct CDR3 sequences listed, about 20% are singletons. Sequenced: blood, either unsorted or a sorted T cell fraction (not recorded which). The receptors stem from a human donor who was either an allogeneic HSCT recipient or a stem cell or donor lymphocyte infusion donor (not recorded which). It is not recorded whose cells these are; they may come from a transplant donor. Both conserved end residues are part of each CDR3. D genes are given only for firm matches. Rows give clone size only sometimes, using once, few, many, or a class for an expanded clone.

J,D,size,V,DNA,CDR3
TRBJ2-5,TRBD1,many,TRBV10-3,TGTGCCATCAGAAAGGACAGGGACGAGACCCAGTACTTC,CAIRKDRDETQYF
TRBJ1-1,TRBD1,NA,TRBV5-1,TGCGCCAGCAGCTCGACCGGGACAGTAAACACTGAAGCTTTCTTT,CASSSTGTVNTEAFF
TRBJ2-3,TRBD2,many,TRBV4-2,TGTGCCAGCAGCCAAGCGGGAGGAAGCACAGATACGCAGTATTTT,CASSQAGGSTDTQYF
TRBJ2-1,TRBD2,NA,TRBV27,TGTGCCAGCAGGCCCCTTCTAGCGGGAGAGAGGGGCAATGAGCAGTTCTTC,CASRPLLAGERGNEQFF
TRBJ1-1,NA,many,TRBV5-1,TGCGCCAGCAGCCCGGAGACAGGAAAAATGAACACTGAAGCTTTCTTT,CASSPETGKMNTEAFF
TRBJ1-6,NA,many,TRBV5-1,TGCGCCAGCAGCTTGGACGTGGCTTCACCCCTCCACTTT,CASSLDVASPLHF
TRBJ1-1,TRBD1,few,TRBV5-6,TGTGCCAGCAGCGCACAGGGGCGGGTCACTGAAGCTTTCTTT,CASSAQGRVTEAFF
TRBJ2-3,NA,many,TRBV29-1,TGCAGCGTTTTGGGCAGGGGCACAGATACGCAGTATTTT,CSVLGRGTDTQYF
TRBJ2-2,NA,few,TRBV20-1,TGCAGTGCTAGGCAAGCCGGGACCACCGGGGAGCTGTTTTTT,CSARQAGTTGELFF
TRBJ2-1,NA,few,TRBV7-3,TGTGCCAGCAGCTTTTTGGCCCACAATGAGCAGTTCTTC,CASSFLAHNEQFF
TRBJ1-3,NA,few,TRBV20-1,TGCAGTGCCCTGGCGGGGGCGTCGGGAAACACCATATATTTT,CSALAGASGNTIYF
TRBJ2-7,NA,NA,TRBV12-3/TRBV12-4,TGTGCCAGCAGCCCTATAGGACAGACCTACGAGCAGTACTTC,CASSPIGQTYEQYF
TRBJ1-2,NA,NA,TRBV4-3,TGCGCCAGCAGCCAAGAGCCAGGCACTCCTGGCTATGGCTACACCTTC,CASSQEPGTPGYGYTF
TRBJ2-7,TRBD1,NA,TRBV20-1,TGCAGTGCTACGAACGACAGGGGCTCTCAGCAGTACTTC,CSATNDRGSQQYF
TRBJ2-5,TRBD1,few,TRBV24-1,TGTGCCACAGCCGGGACAGGGGGAAAGACCCAGTACTTC,CATAGTGGKTQYF
TRBJ1-1,NA,NA,TRBV7-9,TGTGCCAGCAGCTTGGCGGAGGTGGAAGCTTTCTTT,CASSLAEVEAFF
TRBJ2-2,TRBD1,NA,TRBV24-1,TGTGCCACCAGTGATTTTGTCGGGACAGGGAACACCGGGGAGCTGTTTTTT,CATSDFVGTGNTGELFF